This note documents a single T cell receptor (beta chain) sequence. CDR1 is LGHDT, CDR2 YNNKEL, per germline (reference sequence). Trimming removed 4 bases from V and 10 bases from J, with 10 bases in between. CDR3 size: 12 residues. The data belong to a study of blood T cell repertoires in COVID-19. The wider study: Spain, Italy and the United States supplied samples that represented acute and convalescent COVID-19. PBMCs, B-cell-depleted T cells, or T cells provided the cDNA or gDNA that made up the material.

Study processing details: Scientists estimated how many nucleated cells there were by amplifying reference gene primers. TCRdb's copy holds only in-frame clones and misses some; the assay was immunoSEQ multiplex PCR. The V and J calls and clone size are taken from that table; D and trimming were inferred from the DNA. The sample shows roughly 200,000 clones, roughly 80% of them seen only once. This chain links TRBV3-1 (or the pseudogene TRBV3-2) with TRBJ1-4; unclear D gene. The TCR sequence derives from a man aged 55 to 70 with acute or convalescent COVID-19. The sequenced material came from peripheral blood. CDR3 amino acids: CASSPNTGKLFF. CDR3 in DNA: TGTGCCAGCAGCCCCAACACGGGAAAACTGTTTTTT.